A single sample gave rise to the 29 T cell receptor beta chains below, sequenced in a study of blood T cell repertoires in COVID-19. Profiled with immunoSEQ multiplex PCR; TCRdb holds only in-frame clones, not every one. This table holds 110,000 or so clones, approximately 80% found once. Input material: peripheral blood. These receptors all stem from a human donor in a cohort sampled during active COVID-19.

V gene TRBV2 combines with J gene TRBJ2-2; 7 positions match TRBD2. The trim removed 7 bases at V and 3 bases at J, leaving 8 bases unmatched. Germline V gives CDR1 SNHLY, CDR2 FYNNEI. The CDR3 spans 15 residues. The CDR3 here is CASKEGGVHTGELFF. In DNA form, the CDR3 reads TGTGCCAGCAAGGAGGGAGGGGTTCACACCGGGGAGCTGTTTTTT.

V usage is TRBV24-1 and J usage is TRBJ1-1; a possible D gene is TRBD1 (6 bases). With 5 bases removed from V and 3 bases from J, the gap between germline ends came to 12 bases. The CDR3 extends over 14 amino acids. The germline CDR1 and CDR2 sequences are KGHDR and SFDVKD. CDR3 coding DNA: TGTGCCACCAGTGCCGGGGGGGGCTACACTGAAGCTTTCTTT. This encodes CATSAGGGYTEAFF.

V gene TRBV18 combines with J gene TRBJ1-2; D not certain. Germline-derived CDR1 and CDR2 are KGHSH and LQKENI. The CDR3 covers 13 residues. V lost 5 bases to trimming and J lost 8 bases, with 15 bases between them. CDR3 sequence reads: CASSSQVAIGYTF. CDR3 in DNA: TGTGCCAGCTCAAGCCAAGTAGCTATCGGCTACACCTTC. Using reference TRBV18 and TRBJ1-2 for the parts outside the CDR3, the full variable domain is NAGVMQNPRHLVRRRGQEARLRCSPMKGHSHVYWYRQLPEEGLKFMVYLQKENIIDESGMPKERFSAEFPKEGPSILRIQQVVRGDSAAYFCASSSQVAIGYTFGSGTRLTVV.

This clone was counted only a few times. The chain couples TRBV18 to TRBJ2-7, with 9 bases lining up with TRBD2. Germline lookup yields CDR1 KGHSH and CDR2 LQKENI. This CDR3 has 16 amino acids. J was trimmed by 2 bases and V by 3 bases; bases with no gene match: 8. CDR3 nucleotide sequence: TGTGCCAGCTCACCCGAGGTAGCGGGAGACCCCTACGAGCAGTACTTC. This gives the protein CASSPEVAGDPYEQYF.

The V and J genes are TRBV21-1 and TRBJ2-1; TRBD1, as called in the table, went unchecked against the DNA. TRBV21-1 is termed a pseudogene. CDR3 length: 11 amino acids. The CDR3 protein is CASSKVAGQFF. DNA of the CDR3: TGTGCCAGCAGCAAAGTTGCAGGGCAGTTCTTC.

The chain carries TRBV11-2 and TRBJ1-1; TRBD1 might be the D (6 bases). The V gene lost 2 bases and the J gene lost 3 bases, with 10 bases spanning the gap. The CDR3 covers 14 residues. The germline gives CDR1 SGHAT, CDR2 FQNNGV. CDR3 nucleotide sequence: TGTGCCAGCAGCTTAAACAGGGAGTACACTGAAGCTTTCTTT. This codes for CASSLNREYTEAFF.

This chain uses TRBV19 with TRBJ1-1; possibly TRBD1 for D (5 bases). The V and J ends lost 3 bases and 7 bases respectively, with 15 bases between them. CDR1 and CDR2 from the germline V gene are LNHDA and SQIVND (reference sequence). This CDR3 has 14 amino acids. DNA of the CDR3: TGTGCCAGTAGTATCCTGCTAGGACACTTTGAAGCTTTCTTT. As protein: CASSILLGHFEAFF.

The chain links TRBV9 to TRBJ2-1; weak D call: TRBD1 (6 bases). CDR1 SGDLS and CDR2 YYNGEE come from the germline V gene. The CDR3 has 12 amino acids. Trimming stripped 6 bases from V and 7 bases from J, with 11 bases between. CDR3 protein: CASTQGTNEQFF. For the CDR3, the DNA is TGTGCCAGCACCCAGGGGACAAATGAGCAGTTCTTC.

This sequence joins TRBV24-1 and TRBJ1-2; no reliable D call. This CDR3 region has 15 residues. The germline gives CDR1 KGHDR, CDR2 SFDVKD. The V gene lost 3 bases and the J gene lost 8 bases, with 18 bases spanning the gap. CDR3 DNA sequence: TGTGCCACCAGTGATCCTGGACTTTCGGAGGGCGGCTACACCTTC. Residues: CATSDPGLSEGGYTF.

The rearrangement joins TRBV5-4 to TRBJ2-2; possibly TRBD1 for D (6 bases). Per germline, CDR1 SGHNT and CDR2 YYREEE (reference sequence). This CDR3 has 14 residues. Deletions cut 0 bases from V and 3 bases from J, with 6 bases between. The CDR3 DNA reads TGTGCCAGCAGCTTGGGACAGGACACCGGGGAGCTGTTTTTT. It encodes CASSLGQDTGELFF.

This chain joins TRBV5-1 and TRBJ1-1, with D unresolved. CDR1 SGHRS and CDR2 YFSETQ come from the germline V gene. V gave up 6 bases and J gave up 0 bases, with 15 bases separating them. This CDR3 region has 15 residues. The CDR3 DNA reads as TGCGCCAGCAAAAAAGAGGTGGTTTTGAACACTGAAGCTTTCTTT. Protein: CASKKEVVLNTEAFF.

The chain links TRBV5-4 to TRBJ2-3; 10 bases fit TRBD2. V gave up 4 bases and J gave up 5 bases; unmatched junction bases: 7. Looked up from germline, CDR1 is SGHNT and CDR2 is YYREEE (reference sequence). The CDR3 runs to 15 residues. The chain's CDR3 is CASSLPLAGEDTQYF. The CDR3 nucleotides are TGTGCCAGCAGCCTTCCCCTAGCGGGAGAAGATACGCAGTATTTT. The full variable domain, with the rest looked up from reference TRBV5-4 and TRBJ2-3, is ETGVTQSPTHLIKTRGQQVTLRCSSQSGHNTVSWYQQALGQGPQFIFQYYREEENGRGNFPPRFSGLQFPNYSSELNVNALELDDSALYLCASSLPLAGEDTQYFGPGTRLTVL.

The V gene is TRBV29-1, the J gene TRBJ2-2, with TRBD2 matching 7 bases. The CDR3 is made up of 15 amino acids. Germline CDR1 SQVTM, CDR2 ANQGSEA. V gave up 6 bases and J gave up 0 bases; unmatched junction bases: 7. Here the CDR3 reads CSVGLQGTNTGELFF. For the CDR3, the DNA is TGCAGCGTGGGACTACAAGGAACGAACACCGGGGAGCTGTTTTTT.

The chain couples TRBV10-3 to TRBJ1-6, with a tentative D call TRBD1 (6 bases). V was trimmed by 8 bases and J by 8 bases, leaving 19 bases between them. This CDR3 is 15 amino acids long. Germline-derived CDR1 and CDR2 are ENHRY and SYGVKD. CDR3 protein: CAIGQGNIRDSPLHF. In nucleotides, the CDR3 is TGTGCCATCGGGCAGGGGAATATTAGGGATTCACCCCTCCACTTT.

The V and J genes are TRBV30 and TRBJ1-5; a weak D match, TRBD1 (5 bases). CDR1 is GTSNPN and CDR2 is SVGIG in the germline V gene (reference sequence). This CDR3 is 13 amino acids long. Trimming pared 4 bases from V and 2 bases from J, leaving 9 bases between. CDR3 coding DNA: TGTGCCTGGACGGGGGGGGGCAATCAGCCCCAGCATTTT. It is translated as CAWTGGGNQPQHF.

V and J are TRBV4-1 and TRBJ2-7; TRBD2 agrees at 7 bases. CDR3 length: 14 amino acids. In germline, CDR1 is MGHRA, CDR2 YSYEKL. Losses at the gene ends were 4 bases for V and 1 base for J; bases not matched to a gene: 4. The CDR3 region is CASSPGTTSYEQYF. For the CDR3, the DNA is TGCGCCAGCAGCCCCGGGACTACTTCCTACGAGCAGTACTTC.

V gene TRBV10-3 combines with J gene TRBJ2-1, with 8 bases fitting TRBD1. V lost 7 bases to trimming and J lost 0 bases; unmatched junction nucleotides: 8. Germline V CDR1 and CDR2: ENHRY, SYGVKD. This CDR3 contains 16 residues. This CDR3 reads CAIMAGGGHSYNEQFF. In DNA, the CDR3 is TGTGCCATCATGGCAGGGGGCGGCCACTCCTACAATGAGCAGTTCTTC.

This sequence joins TRBV28 and TRBJ2-7; D is possibly TRBD2 (6 bases). Germline V gene lookup returns CDR1 MDHEN and CDR2 SYDVKM. The CDR3 totals 16 residues. Deletions cut 2 bases from V and 0 bases from J, with 14 bases between. CDR3 sequence reads: CASSLVGSGFSYEQYF. CDR3 bases: TGTGCCAGCAGTTTAGTGGGTAGCGGCTTCTCCTACGAGCAGTACTTC.

The chain employs TRBV3-1 (or the pseudogene TRBV3-2) and TRBJ2-7, with 7 bases fitting TRBD2. This CDR3 spans 15 amino acids. The V gene end was trimmed by 0 bases and the J gene end by 0 bases; junction bases not matched to a gene: 2. Germline loops: CDR1 LGHDT, CDR2 YNNKEL (reference sequence). DNA for the CDR3: TGTGCCAGCAGCCAAGACGGCGGGAGCTCCTACGAGCAGTACTTC. Amino acids: CASSQDGGSSYEQYF.

The CDR3 nucleotides are TGTGCCAGCTCACCACCGGGGCTTAGCGGTTATCTGAACACTGAAGCTTTCTTT. Protein product: CASSPPGLSGYLNTEAFF. The genes are TRBV18 and TRBJ1-1, with D possibly TRBD1 on 5 matching bases. CDR1 is KGHSH, CDR2 LQKENI, per germline. The ends were cut back, 0 bases at V and 0 bases at J, with 17 bases in the middle. This CDR3 is built from 18 residues.

CDR3 sequence reads: CASSYPGQSYGYTF. Written as DNA, the CDR3 is TGTGCCAGCAGTTACCCGGGACAGAGCTATGGCTACACCTTC. The genes are TRBV5-4 and TRBJ1-2; 7 bases map to TRBD1. The CDR3 has 14 amino acids. Germline-derived CDR1 and CDR2 are SGHNT and YYREEE (reference sequence). Trimming cost V 5 bases and J 4 bases; bases outside gene matches: 8.

The chain has TRBV6-5 and TRBJ1-3, with D possibly TRBD1 on 6 matching bases. Germline loops: CDR1 MNHEY, CDR2 SVGAGI. With 2 bases removed from V and 0 bases from J, the gap between germline ends came to 11 bases. The CDR3 loop spans 16 amino acids. CDR3 loop: CASSYDRPYSGNTIYF. CDR3 nucleotides: TGTGCCAGCAGTTACGACAGGCCTTACTCTGGAAACACCATATATTTT.

The gene calls are TRBV3-1 (or the pseudogene TRBV3-2) and TRBJ2-7, with 8 bases fitting TRBD1. The trim removed 4 bases at V and 3 bases at J, leaving 2 bases unmatched. Germline V lookup: CDR1 LGHDT, CDR2 YNNKEL (reference sequence). This CDR3 has 13 amino acids. The CDR3 is CASSRTGFYEQYF. The CDR3 DNA is TGTGCCAGCAGCCGGACAGGGTTCTACGAGCAGTACTTC.

This clone was counted a few times. This rearrangement joins TRBV5-6 to TRBJ2-7, with D unresolved. The CDR3 runs to 12 residues. Trimming removed 0 bases from V and 5 bases from J, with 6 bases in between. Germline CDR1 is SGHDT and CDR2 is YYEEEE. The CDR3 bases are TGTGCCAGCAGCTTGGTAGCTGACGAGCAGTACTTC. It specifies CASSLVADEQYF.

The V and J genes are TRBV9 and TRBJ1-1; TRBD1 aligns across 8 bases. Germline CDR1 SGDLS, CDR2 YYNGEE. The CDR3 consists of 17 residues. V gave up 5 bases and J gave up 0 bases; unmatched junction bases: 12. The CDR3 region is CASSTGTGGFMNTEAFF. The CDR3 DNA is TGTGCCAGCAGTACCGGGACAGGCGGTTTCATGAACACTGAAGCTTTCTTT.

V and J are TRBV5-1 and TRBJ1-1; D possibly corresponds to TRBD1 (6 bases). V gave up 0 bases and J gave up 5 bases, with 14 bases separating them. Germline values: CDR1 SGHRS, CDR2 YFSETQ. The CDR3 has 15 residues. In DNA, the CDR3 is TGCGCCAGCAGCTTGGCCCCACAGGGAGATACTGAAGCTTTCTTT. Protein: CASSLAPQGDTEAFF.

J is TRBJ2-7 and V is TRBV30; 13 nucleotides match TRBD2. This CDR3 contains 13 residues. The V segment lost 5 bases and the J segment 6 bases; nucleotides outside the gene matches: 4. The germline CDR1 and CDR2 sequences are GTSNPN and SVGIG (reference sequence). DNA of the CDR3: TGTGCCTGGGTGGGACTAGCGGGGTCCGAGCAGTACTTC. Translation: CAWVGLAGSEQYF.

This sequence joins TRBV6-5 and TRBJ2-5; D gene uncertain. Germline CDR1 is MNHEY and CDR2 is SVGAGI. The length of the CDR3 is 14 residues. With 7 bases removed from V and 5 bases from J, the gap between germline ends came to 17 bases. CDR3 nucleotide sequence: TGTGCCAGCAAAGCCGTCCCGGGTGGGGAGACCCAGTACTTC. Amino acids: CASKAVPGGETQYF.

This clone was counted between two and nine times. The chain combines TRBV2 with TRBJ1-2, with TRBD1 matching 9 bases. Germline-derived CDR1 and CDR2 are SNHLY and FYNNEI. The J segment lost 7 bases and the V segment lost 0 bases, leaving 3 bases of the junction unmatched. The CDR3 consists of 14 residues. In DNA, the CDR3 is TGTGCCAGCAGTGAAGCAGGGACAGGGTTTGGCTACACCTTC. Its translation is CASSEAGTGFGYTF.